What follows are 7 T cell receptor beta chains derived from one specimen sequenced in a study of shared clonotypes between healthy human individuals. Naive CD8 isolation took CD45RO-negative cells positively selected for CCR7 and excluded terminally differentiated effector memory CD45RA+ cells. Assay used: immunoSEQ multiplex PCR; TCRdb lists only in-frame clones, some missing. This table holds some 2 million clones, about 95% found once. The source material was naive CD8+ T cells sorted from blood. Receptor source: a man between 18 and 35 years old in good health.

The chain links TRBV7-3 to TRBJ2-5, with TRBD1 identical over 9 bases. Looked up from germline, CDR1 is SGHTA and CDR2 is FQGTGA. The CDR3 contains 14 residues. After removal of 5 bases from V and 5 bases from J, the junction contained 6 bases not matched to a gene. The CDR3 nucleotides read TGTGCCAGCAGCGACACAGGGGGCGCGGAGACCCAGTACTTC. Its translation: CASSDTGGAETQYF.

The genes are TRBV5-1 and TRBJ2-1; D is ambiguous. The CDR3 sequence is 16 residues long. Trimming left V 1 base short and J 0 bases short, with 11 bases between. Per the germline V gene, CDR1 is SGHRS and CDR2 is YFSETQ. The CDR3 DNA sequence: TGCGCCAGCAGCTTGATGAATCCCAGCTCCTACAATGAGCAGTTCTTC. Its translation is CASSLMNPSSYNEQFF.

This clone was found once. DNA of the CDR3: TGTGCCAGCAGCGGAACATGGGACGAGCAGTTCTTC. Translated: CASSGTWDEQFF. The gene calls are TRBV11-2 and TRBJ2-1; D is tentatively TRBD1 or TRBD2 (5 bases each). Trimming removed 5 bases from V and 10 bases from J, with 12 bases in between. In germline, CDR1 is SGHAT, CDR2 FQNNGV. The CDR3 is 12 amino acids.

The gene calls are TRBV7-8 and TRBJ2-1; 11 positions match TRBD2. Germline CDR1 SGHVS, CDR2 FQNEAQ. The V segment lost 2 bases and the J segment 9 bases; nucleotides outside the gene matches: 12. This CDR3 comprises 17 residues. CDR3 residues: CASSLRLPTSGVLEQFF. CDR3 coding DNA: TGTGCCAGCAGCTTAAGGCTTCCGACTAGCGGGGTACTTGAGCAGTTCTTC.

This sequence joins TRBV5-4 and TRBJ2-5; D ambiguous. Trimming pared 3 bases from V and 7 bases from J, leaving 16 bases between. Germline-derived CDR1 and CDR2 are SGHNT and YYREEE (reference sequence). The CDR3 has 14 residues. CDR3 sequence (DNA): TGTGCCAGCAGCTCCTCCGACCTTGGTGGGACCCAGTACTTC. Translated: CASSSSDLGGTQYF.

The chain is built from TRBV30 and TRBJ2-5; 8 bases map to TRBD2. The germline V gene has CDR1 GTSNPN and CDR2 SVGIG (reference sequence). Unmatched junction bases numbered 2, after V lost 2 bases and J lost 0 bases. CDR3 length: 14 residues. CDR3: CAWSRLAYQETQYF. Here the CDR3 DNA reads TGTGCCTGGAGTCGACTAGCGTACCAAGAGACCCAGTACTTC. The variable domain in full, with the rest retrieved from reference TRBV30 and TRBJ2-5, is SQTIHQWPATLVQPVGSPLSLECTVEGTSNPNLYWYRQAAGRGLQLLFYSVGIGQISSEVPQNLSASRPQDRQFILSSKKLLLSDSGFYLCAWSRLAYQETQYFGPGTRLLVL.

The gene calls are TRBV5-4 and TRBJ1-5, with D tentatively TRBD1 (5 bases). With 1 base removed from V and 4 bases from J, the gap between germline ends came to 9 bases. Germline assignment: CDR1 SGHNT and CDR2 YYREEE (reference sequence). The CDR3 has 14 amino acids. The CDR3, as DNA: TGTGCCAGCAGCTTGAACGGGGGAAATCAGCCCCAGCATTTT. Translation: CASSLNGGNQPQHF.